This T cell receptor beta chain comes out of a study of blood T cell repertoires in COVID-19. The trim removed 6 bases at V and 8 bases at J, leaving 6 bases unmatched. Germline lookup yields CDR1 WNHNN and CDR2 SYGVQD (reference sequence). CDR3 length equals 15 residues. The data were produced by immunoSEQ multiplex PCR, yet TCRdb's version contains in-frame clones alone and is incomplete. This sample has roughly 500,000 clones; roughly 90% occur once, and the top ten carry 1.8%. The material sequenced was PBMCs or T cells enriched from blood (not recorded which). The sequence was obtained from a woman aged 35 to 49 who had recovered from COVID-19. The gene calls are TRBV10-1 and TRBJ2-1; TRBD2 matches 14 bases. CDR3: CASRAGTSGSDEQFF. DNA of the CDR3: TGCGCCAGCAGGGCCGGGACTAGCGGGAGCGATGAGCAGTTCTTC.